A single sample gave rise to the 25 T cell receptor beta chains below, sequenced in a study of blood T cells in healthy people across ages. Primers used in a second PCR of roughly 7 to 12 cycles were a sample-barcoded 5' primer and a J-beta primer mix. One entry per CDR3 protein results from TCRdb running MiXCR on the 5' RACE reads. The sample holds around 800,000 distinct CDR3 sequences, 62% seen once. Sequenced material: blood. Receptor source: a man aged 25 to 40 in good health.

V gene TRBV7-2 combines with J gene TRBJ1-2; 8 bases are a match to TRBD1. This CDR3 region has 15 residues. The germline CDR1 and CDR2 sequences are SGHTA and FQGNSA. Trimming removed 3 bases from V and 6 bases from J; junction bases left unmatched: 9. CDR3 sequence reads: CASSFGQGGRDGYTF. The CDR3 nucleotides read TGTGCCAGCAGCTTTGGACAGGGAGGCCGGGATGGCTACACCTTC. Filled out from reference TRBV7-2 and TRBJ1-2, the complete variable domain reads GAGVSQSPSNKVTEKGKDVELRCDPISGHTALYWYRQSLGQGLEFLIYFQGNSAPDKSGLPSDRFSAERTGGSVSTLTIQRTQQEDSAVYLCASSFGQGGRDGYTFGSGTRLTVV.

This chain connects TRBV25-1 to TRBJ2-1; 9 bases map to TRBD2. CDR3 length equals 14 residues. Per germline, CDR1 MGHDK and CDR2 SYGVNS. The CDR3, as DNA: TGTGCGACAACCCGGGGACTAGCAGGGAATGAGCAGTTCTTC. It encodes CATTRGLAGNEQFF.

V gene TRBV10-3 combines with J gene TRBJ2-3; 10 bases match TRBD2. The CDR3 length is 16 residues. The ends lost 0 bases at V and 9 bases at J; junction bases unmatched: 9. Per the germline V gene, CDR1 is ENHRY and CDR2 is SYGVKD. CDR3 sequence: CAISESPSGGAQTQYF. The CDR3 bases are TGTGCCATCAGTGAGTCGCCGAGCGGGGGGGCCCAGACGCAGTATTTT.

A few counts support this clonotype. The CDR3 spells CASSSDSLQETQYF. The CDR3, as DNA: TGCGCCAGCAGCTCGGACTCCTTACAAGAGACCCAGTACTTC. The V call is TRBV5-1, the J call TRBJ2-5; the D gene is possibly TRBD2 (5 bases). Germline assignment: CDR1 SGHRS and CDR2 YFSETQ. CDR3 size: 14 residues. V lost 3 bases, J lost 2 bases, and 11 bases lay in between.

The chain employs TRBV15 and TRBJ2-4, with D uncertain. The DNA end lines up better with TRBJ2-5; the J call may be wrong. This CDR3 is 12 amino acids long. CDR1 and CDR2 from the germline V gene are LNHNV and YYDKDF (reference sequence). The CDR3 bases are TGTGCCACCAGCAAGGTTTGGGAGACCCAGTACTTC. The encoded protein is CATSKVWETQYF.

J is TRBJ1-2 and V is TRBV29-1; TRBD1 matches at 7 bases. The CDR3 runs 13 residues. Germline CDR1 reads SQVTM; CDR2 reads ANQGSEA. The ends lost 8 bases at V and 6 bases at J; junction bases unmatched: 12. CDR3 sequence: CSYKTGTANGYTF. DNA for the CDR3: TGCAGCTACAAGACAGGGACCGCCAATGGCTACACCTTC.

CDR3 bases: TGTGCCAGCAGTTTAGCTGAGAGGAAGAACTATGGCTACACCTTC. This sequence encodes CASSLAERKNYGYTF. This chain joins TRBV28 and TRBJ1-2; D not certain. Looked up from germline, CDR1 is MDHEN and CDR2 is SYDVKM. Trimming left V 2 bases short and J 2 bases short, with 12 bases between. The CDR3 has 15 residues.

The chain recombines TRBV4-3 with TRBJ1-6; TRBD1 might be the D (6 bases). The ends were cut back, 4 bases at V and 10 bases at J, with 17 bases in the middle. Germline V gene lookup returns CDR1 LGHNA and CDR2 YSLEER. This CDR3 comprises 15 residues. The CDR3 here is CASSRQRGAGSPLHF. In DNA form, the CDR3 reads TGCGCCAGCAGCCGCCAGCGGGGGGCAGGATCACCCCTCCACTTT.

CDR3 in amino acids: CASSPRTGRSRNEQFF. In DNA form, the CDR3 reads TGTGCCAGCTCACCGCGGACAGGGAGGTCTCGGAATGAGCAGTTCTTC. The chain combines TRBV18 with TRBJ2-1; TRBD1 agrees at 8 bases. J was trimmed by 7 bases and V by 3 bases; bases with no gene match: 11. CDR3 size: 16 residues. Germline CDR1 and CDR2: KGHSH and LQKENI.

The CDR3 protein is CASSQGVGASEEKAFF. CDR3 nucleotide sequence: TGTGCCAGCAGCCAAGGAGTGGGAGCCTCGGAGGAGAAAGCTTTCTTT. This rearrangement joins TRBV14 to TRBJ1-1; the D is unclear. Trimming left V 1 base short and J 9 bases short, with 21 bases between. Per germline, CDR1 SGHDN and CDR2 FVKESK. This CDR3 region has 16 residues.

The J gene is TRBJ1-5, the V gene TRBV4-2; D is uncertain. The CDR3 runs to 16 residues. From germline, CDR1 is LGHNA and CDR2 YNFKEQ. The V end lost 1 base, the J end lost 6 bases, and 16 bases lay between the germline ends. As DNA, the CDR3 is TGTGCCAGCAGCCAAGTGATAGGGTTTTCCTTTCAGCCCCAGCATTTT. Translated, it gives CASSQVIGFSFQPQHF.

The chain recombines TRBV3-1 with TRBJ1-2; D is uncertain. The V end was cut by 4 bases, the J end by 3 bases, with 9 bases between. The CDR3 covers 13 residues. Germline V gives CDR1 LGHDT, CDR2 YNNKEL (reference sequence). CDR3 nucleotide sequence: TGTGCCAGCAGCCCCAAAGGTGACTATGGCTACACCTTC. It codes for CASSPKGDYGYTF.

The V gene is TRBV7-6, the J gene TRBJ2-7, with 7 positions matching TRBD1. Germline lookup yields CDR1 SGHVS and CDR2 FNYEAQ. The CDR3 has 13 amino acids. V shed 5 bases and J 2 bases; nucleotides not matched to a gene: 3. The CDR3 sequence is CASSLRGTYEQYF. In DNA, the CDR3 is TGTGCCAGCAGCCTCAGGGGGACCTACGAGCAGTACTTC. Combining the CDR3 with reference TRBV7-6 and TRBJ2-7 gives the whole variable domain GAGVSQSPRYKVTKRGQDVALRCDPISGHVSLYWYRQALGQGPEFLTYFNYEAQQDKSGLPNDRFSAERPEGSISTLTIQRTEQRDSAMYRCASSLRGTYEQYFGPGTRLTVT.

J is TRBJ1-4 and V is TRBV12-3 or TRBV12-4; D might be TRBD1 (5 bases). The V end lost 4 bases, the J end lost 1 base, and 10 bases lay between the germline ends. CDR3 length equals 15 residues. CDR3 DNA sequence: TGTGCCAGCAGTTCCAATGGGGGAACTAATGAAAAACTGTTTTTT. This encodes CASSSNGGTNEKLFF.

The chain joins TRBV29-1 to TRBJ2-5, with 7 bases that match TRBD1. Trimming at V came to 4 bases and at J to 5 bases, leaving 13 bases not matched to a gene. The CDR3 length is 15 residues. Germline CDR1 reads SQVTM; CDR2 reads ANQGSEA. CDR3 DNA sequence: TGCAGCGTTGCAGGGACAGCACCTAGAGATGAGACCCAGTACTTC. Translated, it gives CSVAGTAPRDETQYF.

This clonotype has only a few counts. The genes are TRBV6-1 and TRBJ1-1; perhaps TRBD1 as D (5 bases). This CDR3 is built from 14 residues. V lost 4 bases and J lost 4, with 13 bases in between. Germline values: CDR1 MNHNS, CDR2 SASEGT. CDR3 DNA: TGTGCCAGCAGTGGAGGGGAGGAGGGCACTGAAGCTTTCTTT. Residues: CASSGGEEGTEAFF.

This chain joins TRBV27 and TRBJ2-1, with TRBD1 identical over 8 bases. The CDR3 spans 14 residues. Germline V gives CDR1 MNHEY, CDR2 SMNVEV (reference sequence). V lost 8 bases to trimming and J lost 0 bases; unmatched junction nucleotides: 3. The CDR3, as DNA: TGTGCCAGCCGACAGGGGAGCTCCTACAATGAGCAGTTCTTC. Translation: CASRQGSSYNEQFF.

The chain recombines TRBV6-2 or TRBV6-3 with TRBJ2-2, with D unresolved. V lost 0 bases, J lost 4 bases, and 6 bases lay in between. The CDR3 loop spans 14 amino acids. CDR1 and CDR2 (germline): MNHEY, SVGEGT. The CDR3 sequence is CASSYSDSTGELFF. The DNA of the CDR3 is TGTGCCAGCAGTTACTCGGATTCCACCGGGGAGCTGTTTTTT.

The V call is TRBV5-1, the J call TRBJ1-1; the D is unclear. The V gene lost 2 bases and the J gene lost 1 base, with 9 bases spanning the gap. The CDR3 consists of 14 residues. Germline-derived CDR1 and CDR2 are SGHRS and YFSETQ. The CDR3 loop is CASSFPAGNTEAFF. CDR3 coding DNA: TGCGCCAGCAGCTTTCCAGCTGGGAACACTGAAGCTTTCTTT.

The gene calls are TRBV6-5 and TRBJ1-3; no clear D gene. Trimming left V 2 bases short and J 4 bases short, with 9 bases between. This CDR3 is 14 amino acids long. Germline V gene data show CDR1 as MNHEY and CDR2 as SVGAGI. CDR3 nucleotide sequence: TGTGCCAGCAGTTACCGTCAAAGAGGAAACACCATATATTTT. This codes for CASSYRQRGNTIYF.

The V call is TRBV7-2, the J call TRBJ2-5, with unresolved D. Germline CDR1 reads SGHTA; CDR2 reads FQGNSA. Between the trimmed V and J ends, which lost 0 bases and 5 bases, there was a span of 13 bases. The CDR3 length is 15 residues. This chain's CDR3 is CASSLAFYAEETQYF. The CDR3 nucleotides read TGTGCCAGCAGCTTAGCGTTCTATGCCGAGGAGACCCAGTACTTC.

This clonotype was seen more than once but under ten times. The rearrangement links TRBV4-2 to TRBJ2-5; D is unresolved. V was pared by 0 bases and J by 3 bases, with 8 bases between. This CDR3 comprises 14 residues. Germline CDR1 reads LGHNA; CDR2 reads YNFKEQ. The CDR3 loop is CASSQESAEETQYF. CDR3 in DNA: TGTGCCAGCAGCCAAGAATCGGCGGAAGAGACCCAGTACTTC.

The chain recombines TRBV27 with TRBJ2-2; 7 nucleotides line up with TRBD2. CDR3 size: 14 residues. Per the germline V gene, CDR1 is MNHEY and CDR2 is SMNVEV (reference sequence). V shed 4 bases and J 7 bases; nucleotides not matched to a gene: 6. This CDR3 reads CASSSTSFGGELFF. CDR3 sequence (DNA): TGTGCCAGCAGTTCGACTAGCTTCGGCGGGGAGCTGTTTTTT.

The J gene is TRBJ2-7, the V gene TRBV27, with 10 bases that match TRBD2. CDR3 size: 16 residues. V shed 2 bases and J 0 bases; nucleotides not matched to a gene: 4. Germline V gene sequence: CDR1 MNHEY, CDR2 SMNVEV (reference sequence). CDR3: CASSLRGLADSYEQYF. The CDR3 nucleotides are TGTGCCAGCAGTTTACGCGGACTAGCGGACTCCTACGAGCAGTACTTC.

The V gene is TRBV7-9, the J gene TRBJ2-5; D remains unclear. The CDR3 contains 12 residues. Germline CDR1 SEHNR, CDR2 FQNEAQ (reference sequence). V was clipped by 5 bases and J by 6 bases, with 10 bases between them. The DNA of the CDR3 is TGTGCCAGCAGCCCGCCGACAAAGACCCAGTACTTC. Protein sequence: CASSPPTKTQYF.